These 32 T cell receptor beta chains originate from one sample sequenced in a study of blood T cell repertoires in COVID-19. Assay: immunoSEQ multiplex PCR; the TCRdb copy retains only in-frame clones and omits some. The table records around 300,000 clones, roughly 91% of them present only once. Sequenced material: peripheral blood. All receptors derive from a man aged 45 to 65 with active or convalescent COVID-19.

The chain employs TRBV29-1 and TRBJ1-1, with D perhaps TRBD1 (5 bases). The CDR3 has 13 residues. CDR1 is SQVTM and CDR2 is ANQGSEA in the germline V gene. The V end lost 5 bases, the J end lost 5 bases, and 15 bases lay between the germline ends. CDR3 amino acids: CSVSLSGNTEAFF. As DNA, the CDR3 is TGCAGCGTTTCGTTATCAGGGAATACTGAAGCTTTCTTT.

In regard to this clone: Other DNA sequences within the sample encode an identical CDR3. V usage is TRBV6-6 and J usage is TRBJ1-1; D gene unclear. This CDR3 is 13 amino acids long. Trimming cost V 2 bases and J 2 bases, with 6 bases left between them. CDR1 MNHNY and CDR2 SVGAGI come from the germline V gene (reference sequence). CDR3 bases: TGTGCCAGCAGTTACCCCCAAAACACTGAAGCTTTCTTT. Residues: CASSYPQNTEAFF.

The chain recombines TRBV18 with TRBJ1-4; tentative D call: TRBD1 (5 bases). Per the germline V gene, CDR1 is KGHSH and CDR2 is LQKENI. The length of the CDR3 is 16 residues. With 1 base removed from V and 0 bases from J, the gap between germline ends came to 9 bases. The CDR3 nucleotides read TGTGCCAGCTCACCACAGGGAGGGGCAACTAATGAAAAACTGTTTTTT. Translating it yields CASSPQGGATNEKLFF.

The chain uses TRBV7-2 and TRBJ2-2; tentative D call: TRBD1 (6 bases). Trimming removed 1 base at V and 0 bases at J, with 9 bases between. CDR3 length: 16 residues. From germline, CDR1 is SGHTA and CDR2 FQGNSA. The CDR3 here is CASSLVGGPNTGELFF. The CDR3 region has the DNA TGTGCCAGCAGCTTAGTTGGGGGCCCGAACACCGGGGAGCTGTTTTTT.

The J gene is TRBJ2-7, the V gene TRBV28; D might be TRBD2 (7 bases). The V gene lost 3 bases and the J gene lost 0 bases, with 27 bases spanning the gap. Germline V CDR1 and CDR2: MDHEN, SYDVKM. The CDR3 covers 20 residues. For the CDR3, the DNA is TGTGCCAGCAGTTTGTACATTGCCCGGGGGGCTCGATTTGCCTCCTACGAGCAGTACTTC. It codes for CASSLYIARGARFASYEQYF. Together with reference TRBV28 and TRBJ2-7, the CDR3 gives the full variable domain: DVKVTQSSRYLVKRTGEKVFLECVQDMDHENMFWYRQDPGLGLRLIYFSYDVKMKEKGDIPEGYSVSREKKERFSLILESASTNQTSMYLCASSLYIARGARFASYEQYFGPGTRLTVT.

Only one count was recorded for this clone. The CDR3 protein is CSAVDNLNTEAFF. In DNA, the CDR3 is TGCAGCGCCGTAGATAACTTGAACACTGAAGCTTTCTTT. V is TRBV29-1 and J is TRBJ1-1; D is unclear. V lost 7 bases and J 0 bases, leaving 12 bases between the germline ends. The CDR3 consists of 13 residues. Germline V lookup: CDR1 SQVTM, CDR2 ANQGSEA.

This clone was detected only once. The chain carries TRBV28 and TRBJ2-3; D unclear. Trimming left V 3 bases short and J 5 bases short, with 6 bases between. CDR1 and CDR2 (germline): MDHEN, SYDVKM. The CDR3 loop spans 12 amino acids. CDR3 DNA: TGTGCCAGCAGTTTTTTCCGAGATACGCAGTATTTT. Translation: CASSFFRDTQYF.

The count of this clone is one. J is TRBJ1-5 and V is TRBV12-5; the match to TRBD1 covers 8 bases. Trimming at V came to 5 bases and at J to 4 bases, leaving 4 bases not matched to a gene. Germline loops: CDR1 LGHNT, CDR2 FRNRAP. This CDR3 contains 14 residues. This CDR3 reads CASGLTGDNQPQHF. CDR3 bases: TGTGCTAGTGGTCTGACAGGGGATAATCAGCCCCAGCATTTT.

This clone was observed a single time. The V and J genes are TRBV6-1 and TRBJ2-1; a possible D gene is TRBD2 (6 bases). Germline V gives CDR1 MNHNS, CDR2 SASEGT. Trimming took 5 bases from V and 1 from J, leaving 12 bases between them. The CDR3 runs to 15 residues. The CDR3 loop is CASSWGVSSYNEQFF. The CDR3, as DNA: TGTGCCAGCAGTTGGGGGGTAAGTTCCTACAATGAGCAGTTCTTC.

This chain links TRBV5-1 with TRBJ1-6, with D perhaps matching TRBD1 (5 bases). This CDR3 has 16 amino acids. Germline CDR1 and CDR2: SGHRS and YFSETQ. V was cut by 5 bases and J by 0 bases, with 12 bases left in between. The CDR3 DNA is TGCGCCAGCAGTCGGGACGGGAGCTCCTATAATTCACCCCTCCACTTT. It yields the protein CASSRDGSSYNSPLHF.

This clone was recorded a few times. The chain employs TRBV2 and TRBJ1-2; TRBD1 aligns across 8 bases. The junction had 9 bases not matched to a gene; V was cut back by 5 bases and J by 4 bases. Germline-derived CDR1 and CDR2 are SNHLY and FYNNEI. This CDR3 is built from 15 residues. The CDR3 sequence is CASSLRDRTLYGYTF. The CDR3 nucleotides read TGTGCCAGCAGTCTCCGGGACAGGACCCTCTATGGCTACACCTTC.

The chain recombines TRBV28 with TRBJ1-5; weak D call: TRBD1 (5 bases). Trimming removed 6 bases from V and 6 bases from J, with 18 bases in between. Germline V gene data show CDR1 as MDHEN and CDR2 as SYDVKM. This CDR3 is built from 15 residues. CDR3 DNA sequence: TGTGCCAGCAGCCCCGCAGCGGGGGACGGTCAGCCCCAGCATTTT. It specifies CASSPAAGDGQPQHF.

The chain employs TRBV6-1 and TRBJ1-3; D remains unclear. Germline V lookup: CDR1 MNHNS, CDR2 SASEGT. The CDR3 has 14 amino acids. The ends were cut back, 2 bases at V and 4 bases at J, with 9 bases in the middle. The CDR3 loop reads CASSEYTGGNTIYF. The CDR3 region has the DNA TGTGCCAGCAGTGAATACACCGGGGGAAACACCATATATTTT.

The CDR3 protein is CASSGRDREFYSEQFF. The DNA for the CDR3 is TGCGCCAGCAGCGGAAGGGACAGGGAGTTCTACTCTGAGCAGTTCTTC. The J gene is TRBJ2-1, the V gene TRBV5-1, with 9 bases aligning to TRBD1. This CDR3 contains 16 residues. The V and J ends lost 4 bases and 9 bases, in that order; junction bases with no gene match: 14. Germline CDR1 SGHRS, CDR2 YFSETQ.

The V call is TRBV10-3, the J call TRBJ1-4; a weak D match, TRBD1 (5 bases). Between the trimmed V and J ends, which lost 6 bases and 7 bases, there was a span of 9 bases. The CDR3 runs 12 residues. Germline lookup yields CDR1 ENHRY and CDR2 SYGVKD. In DNA form, the CDR3 reads TGTGCCATCAGCAGGGCCGGTGAAAAACTGTTTTTT. Protein sequence: CAISRAGEKLFF.

Here the CDR3 reads CASSWTGNTEAFF. For the CDR3, the DNA is TGTGCCAGCAGTTGGACAGGTAACACTGAAGCTTTCTTT. The chain combines TRBV6-2 or TRBV6-3 with TRBJ1-1; TRBD1 matches 7 bases. Germline V gene sequence: CDR1 MNHEY, CDR2 SVGEGT. Germline trimming cut 4 bases from V and 2 bases from J; bases unmatched to any gene: 1. The CDR3 runs 13 residues.

This clone was seen a handful of times. The chain is built from TRBV28 and TRBJ2-7; D possibly corresponds to TRBD1 (5 bases). There are 13 residues in the CDR3. Looked up from germline, CDR1 is MDHEN and CDR2 is SYDVKM. The ends were cut back, 5 bases at V and 3 bases at J, with 11 bases in the middle. The CDR3 DNA reads TGTGCCAGCAGTCCCCCCCAGGGCTACGAGCAGTACTTC. Protein sequence: CASSPPQGYEQYF.

The V call is TRBV9, the J call TRBJ2-7; 7 bases fit TRBD2. Trimming took 4 bases from V and 4 from J; bases not matched to a gene: 14. The CDR3 extends over 16 amino acids. The germline gives CDR1 SGDLS, CDR2 YYNGEE. For the CDR3, the DNA is TGTGCCAGCAGCCCCCAAGGCGGGAGAAGTGGGTACGAGCAGTACTTC. This gives the protein CASSPQGGRSGYEQYF.

The chain is built from TRBV18 and TRBJ2-2; D is undetermined. V dropped 3 bases and J dropped 5 bases, with 13 bases sitting between them. Germline V gene sequence: CDR1 KGHSH, CDR2 LQKENI. This CDR3 contains 15 residues. The CDR3 sequence is CASSPSAEVTGELFF. The CDR3 DNA follows: TGTGCCAGCTCACCCTCCGCCGAGGTGACCGGGGAGCTGTTTTTT.

This CDR3 reads CASSRGVGDRSYTF. The CDR3, as DNA: TGTGCCAGCAGCCGGGGTGTGGGGGACAGGAGCTACACCTTC. V is TRBV6-5 and J is TRBJ1-2, with 8 nucleotides matching TRBD1. The CDR3 runs 14 residues. Germline V gene sequence: CDR1 MNHEY, CDR2 SVGAGI. The junction had 12 bases not matched to a gene; V was cut back by 6 bases and J by 9 bases.

Only a few counts were recorded for this clone. The chain carries TRBV18 and TRBJ1-4; a weak D match, TRBD1 (5 bases). This CDR3 is 14 amino acids long. V lost 5 bases and J 5 bases, leaving 12 bases between the germline ends. Germline CDR1 reads KGHSH; CDR2 reads LQKENI. DNA of the CDR3: TGTGCCAGCTCAGCCGGGACTAACAATGAAAAACTGTTTTTT. It specifies CASSAGTNNEKLFF.

CDR3 sequence: CASSYPGQGPTNEKLFF. The CDR3 coding sequence is TGTGCCAGCAGTTACCCGGGACAGGGCCCAACTAATGAAAAACTGTTTTTT. The chain joins TRBV28 to TRBJ1-4, with 9 positions matching TRBD1. Germline CDR1 is MDHEN and CDR2 is SYDVKM. The CDR3 loop spans 17 amino acids. V lost 4 bases to trimming and J lost 0 bases; unmatched junction nucleotides: 6.

V is TRBV4-1 and J is TRBJ2-5; D gene unclear. This CDR3 has 16 residues. V shed 2 bases and J shed 1 base, with 14 bases lying between them. CDR1 and CDR2 (germline): MGHRA, YSYEKL. CDR3 in DNA: TGCGCCAGCAGCCAAAGAGATCAACCCCCCCAAGAGACCCAGTACTTC. Encoded protein: CASSQRDQPPQETQYF.

Remarks on this clone: Other DNA sequences in the sample encode the same CDR3. The chain recombines TRBV7-8 with TRBJ1-1; the D gene is possibly TRBD1 (6 bases). Germline V gene lookup returns CDR1 SGHVS and CDR2 FQNEAQ. V dropped 5 bases and J dropped 7 bases, with 11 bases sitting between them. CDR3 size: 12 residues. The CDR3 nucleotides are TGTGCCAGCAGCCCGGGGGGGCGTGAAGCTTTCTTT. Translated, it gives CASSPGGREAFF.

The chain couples TRBV5-1 to TRBJ1-3; 9 bases agree with TRBD1. The CDR3 has 15 residues. Germline CDR1 reads SGHRS; CDR2 reads YFSETQ. Trimming took 4 bases from V and 6 from J; bases not matched to a gene: 8. The CDR3 loop reads CASSTGQGLENTIYF. The CDR3 nucleotides are TGCGCCAGCAGCACCGGACAGGGGTTGGAAAACACCATATATTTT. The whole variable domain, filled in from reference TRBV5-1 and TRBJ1-3, reads KAGVTQTPRYLIKTRGQQVTLSCSPISGHRSVSWYQQTPGQGLQFLFEYFSETQRNKGNFPGRFSGRQFSNSRSEMNVSTLELGDSALYLCASSTGQGLENTIYFGEGSWLTVV.

This clone was counted a single time. This rearrangement joins TRBV30 to TRBJ1-2, with D unresolved. Germline V gene data show CDR1 as GTSNPN and CDR2 as SVGIG (reference sequence). The CDR3 length is 13 residues. V was shortened by 0 bases and J by 5 bases, with 10 bases between the two germline ends. The CDR3 protein is CAWSVGDIYGYTF. DNA of the CDR3: TGTGCCTGGAGTGTAGGTGACATTTATGGCTACACCTTC.

This chain connects TRBV6-6 to TRBJ1-2; D may be TRBD1 (5 bases). Germline V CDR1 and CDR2: MNHNY, SVGAGI (reference sequence). This CDR3 comprises 14 residues. V gave up 6 bases and J gave up 4 bases, with 15 bases separating them. The CDR3: CASRHTLDSYGYTF. The CDR3 nucleotides read TGTGCCAGCAGGCATACCCTTGACAGCTATGGCTACACCTTC.

This clone has just one count. The J gene is TRBJ2-7, the V gene TRBV29-1; maybe TRBD2 (6 bases). This CDR3 is 14 amino acids long. Germline-derived CDR1 and CDR2 are SQVTM and ANQGSEA. V was clipped by 6 bases and J by 2 bases, with 17 bases between them. The CDR3 DNA follows: TGCAGCGTCAGAGGGGCGGGGAAACCCTACGAGCAGTACTTC. Protein sequence: CSVRGAGKPYEQYF.

This clone turned up a few times. CDR3 protein: CASSGGTSYNEQFF. The DNA for the CDR3 is TGTGCCAGCAGCGGCGGGACTAGCTACAATGAGCAGTTCTTC. The chain couples TRBV7-9 to TRBJ2-1, with 8 nucleotides matching TRBD2. Germline V gene lookup returns CDR1 SEHNR and CDR2 FQNEAQ (reference sequence). The CDR3 is 14 residues long. J was trimmed by 3 bases and V by 5 bases; bases with no gene match: 3.

The chain is built from TRBV3-1 (or the pseudogene TRBV3-2) and TRBJ2-1, with D unresolved. This CDR3 spans 13 amino acids. V lost 1 base and J lost 10, with 11 bases in between. CDR1 and CDR2 (germline): LGHDT, YNNKEL (reference sequence). The CDR3 bases are TGTGCCAGCAGCCAAGCCGGAGAGTGGGAGCAGTTCTTC. It codes for CASSQAGEWEQFF.

This clone was seen ten or more times. The rearrangement uses TRBV6-1 and TRBJ2-2, with a possible D match to TRBD1 (6 bases). CDR1 is MNHNS, CDR2 SASEGT, per germline. This CDR3 contains 16 residues. Trimming removed 4 bases at V and 1 base at J, with 13 bases between. The CDR3 region is CASSGRDMLNTGELFF. Here the CDR3 DNA reads TGTGCCAGCAGTGGCCGGGACATGTTGAACACCGGGGAGCTGTTTTTT.

The count of this clone is one. The rearrangement uses TRBV5-4 and TRBJ2-1; 14 bases are shared with TRBD2. This CDR3 spans 15 amino acids. Unmatched junction bases numbered 1, after V lost 2 bases and J lost 6 bases. From germline, CDR1 is SGHNT and CDR2 YYREEE (reference sequence). This CDR3 reads CASSFGLAGGNEQFF. The CDR3 nucleotides are TGTGCCAGCAGCTTTGGACTAGCGGGGGGCAATGAGCAGTTCTTC.